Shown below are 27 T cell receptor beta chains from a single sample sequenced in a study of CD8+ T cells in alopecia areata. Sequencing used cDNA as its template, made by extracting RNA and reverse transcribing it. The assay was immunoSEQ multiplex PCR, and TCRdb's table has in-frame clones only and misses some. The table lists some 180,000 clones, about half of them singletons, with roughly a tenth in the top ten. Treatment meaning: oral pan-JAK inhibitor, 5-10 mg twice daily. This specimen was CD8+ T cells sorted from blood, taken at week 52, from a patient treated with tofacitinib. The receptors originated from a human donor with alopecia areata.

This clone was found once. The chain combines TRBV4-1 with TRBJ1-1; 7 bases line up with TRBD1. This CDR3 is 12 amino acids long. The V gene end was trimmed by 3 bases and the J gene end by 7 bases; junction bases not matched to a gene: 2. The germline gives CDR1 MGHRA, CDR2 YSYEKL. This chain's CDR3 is CASSHTGVEAFF. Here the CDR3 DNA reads TGCGCCAGCAGCCATACAGGGGTTGAAGCTTTCTTT.

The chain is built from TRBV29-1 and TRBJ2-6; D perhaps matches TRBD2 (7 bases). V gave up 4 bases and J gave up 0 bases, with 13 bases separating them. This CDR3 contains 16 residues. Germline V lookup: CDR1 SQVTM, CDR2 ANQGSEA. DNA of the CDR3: TGCAGCGTTGTAGGGGGGGGGCGCTCTGGGGCCAACGTCCTGACTTTC. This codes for CSVVGGGRSGANVLTF.

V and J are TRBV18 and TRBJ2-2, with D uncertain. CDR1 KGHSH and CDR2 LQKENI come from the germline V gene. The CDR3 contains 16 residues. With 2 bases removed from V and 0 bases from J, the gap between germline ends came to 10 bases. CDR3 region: CASSPTRQPNTGELFF. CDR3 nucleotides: TGTGCCAGCTCACCAACCAGGCAACCGAACACCGGGGAGCTGTTTTTT.

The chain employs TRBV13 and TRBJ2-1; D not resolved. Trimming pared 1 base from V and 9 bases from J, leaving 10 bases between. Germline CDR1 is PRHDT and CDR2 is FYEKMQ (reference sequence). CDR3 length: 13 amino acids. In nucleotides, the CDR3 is TGTGCCAGCAGCTTAGAGGCAGACTTTGAGCAGTTCTTC. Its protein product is CASSLEADFEQFF. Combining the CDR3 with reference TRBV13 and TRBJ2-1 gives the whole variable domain AAGVIQSPRHLIKEKRETATLKCYPIPRHDTVYWYQQGPGQDPQFLISFYEKMQSDKGSIPDRFSAQQFSDYHSELNMSSLELGDSALYFCASSLEADFEQFFGPGTRLTVL.

This CDR3 reads CASSTIRNYGYTF. The CDR3 coding sequence is TGTGCCAGCAGCACCATCAGAAACTATGGCTACACCTTC. The genes are TRBV11-2 and TRBJ1-2; D uncertain. The CDR3 totals 13 residues. The germline gives CDR1 SGHAT, CDR2 FQNNGV. Trimming removed 5 bases at V and 2 bases at J, with 9 bases between.

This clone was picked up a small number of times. The chain's CDR3 is CASSDVADGNTIYF. CDR3 nucleotide sequence: TGTGCCAGCAGCGACGTGGCCGATGGAAACACCATATATTTT. The chain couples TRBV2 to TRBJ1-3; D is unclear. The ends were cut back, 6 bases at V and 3 bases at J, with 12 bases in the middle. Germline V lookup: CDR1 SNHLY, CDR2 FYNNEI. CDR3 length: 14 residues.

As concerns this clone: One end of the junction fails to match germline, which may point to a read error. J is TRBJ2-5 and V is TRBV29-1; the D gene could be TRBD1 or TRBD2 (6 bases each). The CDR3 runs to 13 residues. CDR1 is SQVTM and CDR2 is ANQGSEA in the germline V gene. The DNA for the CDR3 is TGCAGCGTAGAAGGGGGGTCCCGTGAGACCCAGTACTTC. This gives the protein CSVEGGSRETQYF.

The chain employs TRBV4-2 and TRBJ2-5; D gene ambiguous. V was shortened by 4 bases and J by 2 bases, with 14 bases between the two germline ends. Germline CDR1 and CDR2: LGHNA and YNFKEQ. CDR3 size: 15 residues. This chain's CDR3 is CASSRVPGAQETQYF. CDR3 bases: TGTGCCAGCAGCCGCGTACCCGGAGCACAAGAGACCCAGTACTTC.

The CDR3 DNA reads as TGTGCCAGCAGCCACCTGGAGGGGTACGAGCAGTACTTC. Translated: CASSHLEGYEQYF. V gene TRBV11-2 combines with J gene TRBJ2-7, with D possibly being TRBD2 (6 bases). V was trimmed by 5 bases and J by 4 bases, leaving 12 bases between them. The CDR3 spans 13 residues. The germline V gene has CDR1 SGHAT and CDR2 FQNNGV.

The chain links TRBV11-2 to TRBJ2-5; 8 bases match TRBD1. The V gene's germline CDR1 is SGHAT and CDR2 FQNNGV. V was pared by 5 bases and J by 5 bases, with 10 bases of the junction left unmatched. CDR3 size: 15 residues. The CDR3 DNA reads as TGTGCCAGCAGCAGCGTGGCAGGGGGCGGCGAGACCCAGTACTTC. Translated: CASSSVAGGGETQYF. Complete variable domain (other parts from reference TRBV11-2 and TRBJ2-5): EAGVAQSPRYKIIEKRQSVAFWCNPISGHATLYWYQQILGQGPKLLIQFQNNGVVDDSQLPKDRFSAERLKGVDSTLKIQPAKLEDSAVYLCASSSVAGGGETQYFGPGTRLLVL.

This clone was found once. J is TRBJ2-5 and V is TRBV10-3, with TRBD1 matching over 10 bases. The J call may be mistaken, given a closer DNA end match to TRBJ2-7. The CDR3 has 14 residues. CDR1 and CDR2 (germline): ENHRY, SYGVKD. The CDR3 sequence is CAISEDRGRYEQYF. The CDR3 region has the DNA TGTGCCATCAGTGAGGACAGGGGGCGCTACGAGCAGTACTTC.

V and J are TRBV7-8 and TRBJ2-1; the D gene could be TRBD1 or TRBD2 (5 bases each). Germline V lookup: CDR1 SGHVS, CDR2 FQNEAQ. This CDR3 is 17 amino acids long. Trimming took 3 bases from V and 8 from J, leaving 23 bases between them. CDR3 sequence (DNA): TGTGCCAGCAGCTTGAGGGGAACAGGCCAGGTCGGCGATGAGCAGTTCTTC. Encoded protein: CASSLRGTGQVGDEQFF.

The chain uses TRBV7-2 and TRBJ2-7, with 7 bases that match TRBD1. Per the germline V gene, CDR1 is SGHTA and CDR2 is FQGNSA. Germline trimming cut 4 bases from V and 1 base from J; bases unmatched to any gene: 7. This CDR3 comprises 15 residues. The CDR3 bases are TGTGCCAGCAGCTCCGGGACAGAATATTCCTACGAGCAGTACTTC. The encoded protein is CASSSGTEYSYEQYF.

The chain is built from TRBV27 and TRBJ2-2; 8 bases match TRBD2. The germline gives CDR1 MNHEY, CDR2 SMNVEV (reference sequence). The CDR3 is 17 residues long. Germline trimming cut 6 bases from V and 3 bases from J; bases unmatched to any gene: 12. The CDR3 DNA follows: TGTGCCAGCAGATTGACGCGGGGGGAATCTTACACCGGGGAGCTGTTTTTT. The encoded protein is CASRLTRGESYTGELFF.

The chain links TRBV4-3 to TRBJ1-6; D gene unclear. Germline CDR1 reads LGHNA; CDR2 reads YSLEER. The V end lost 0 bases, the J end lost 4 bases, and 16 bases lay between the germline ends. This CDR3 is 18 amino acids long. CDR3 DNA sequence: TGCGCCAGCAGCCAAGATTATTGGAGGTCAGAATATAATTCACCCCTCCACTTT. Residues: CASSQDYWRSEYNSPLHF.

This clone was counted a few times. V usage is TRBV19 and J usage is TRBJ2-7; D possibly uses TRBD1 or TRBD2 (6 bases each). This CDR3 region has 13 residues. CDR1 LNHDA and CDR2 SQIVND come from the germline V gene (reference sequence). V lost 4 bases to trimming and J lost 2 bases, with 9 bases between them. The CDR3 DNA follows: TGTGCCAGTAGTAGCGGGACAACCTACGAGCAGTACTTC. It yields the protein CASSSGTTYEQYF.

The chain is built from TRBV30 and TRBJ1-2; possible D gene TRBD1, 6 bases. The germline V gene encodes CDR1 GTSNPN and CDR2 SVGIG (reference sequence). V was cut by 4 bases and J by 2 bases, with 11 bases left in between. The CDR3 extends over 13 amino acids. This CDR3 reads CAWIGQRNYGYTF. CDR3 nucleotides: TGTGCCTGGATCGGACAGAGAAACTATGGCTACACCTTC. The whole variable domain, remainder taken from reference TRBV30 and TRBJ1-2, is SQTIHQWPATLVQPVGSPLSLECTVEGTSNPNLYWYRQAAGRGLQLLFYSVGIGQISSEVPQNLSASRPQDRQFILSSKKLLLSDSGFYLCAWIGQRNYGYTFGSGTRLTVV.

The DNA of the CDR3 is TGCGCCAGCAGCCAATCCTCCGATGAAAAACTGTTTTTT. Amino acid sequence: CASSQSSDEKLFF. The genes are TRBV4-1 and TRBJ1-4; D gene uncertain. The V and J ends lost 2 bases and 6 bases respectively, with 7 bases between them. The germline V gene encodes CDR1 MGHRA and CDR2 YSYEKL. The CDR3 sequence is 13 residues long.

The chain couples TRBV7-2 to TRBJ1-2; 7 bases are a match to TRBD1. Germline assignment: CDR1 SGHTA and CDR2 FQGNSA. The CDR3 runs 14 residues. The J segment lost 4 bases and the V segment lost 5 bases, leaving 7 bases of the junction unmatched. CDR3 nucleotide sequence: TGTGCCAGCAGCACCCGGGACAGCGTCTATGGCTACACCTTC. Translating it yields CASSTRDSVYGYTF.

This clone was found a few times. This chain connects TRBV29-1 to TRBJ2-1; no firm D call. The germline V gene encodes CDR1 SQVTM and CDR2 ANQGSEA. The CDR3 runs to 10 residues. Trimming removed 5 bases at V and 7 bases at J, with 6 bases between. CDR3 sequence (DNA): TGCAGCGTTTTGGGTAATGAGCAGTTCTTC. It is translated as CSVLGNEQFF.

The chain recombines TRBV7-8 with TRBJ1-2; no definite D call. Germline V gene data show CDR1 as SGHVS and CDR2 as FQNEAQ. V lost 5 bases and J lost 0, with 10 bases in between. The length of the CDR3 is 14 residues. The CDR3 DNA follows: TGTGCCAGCAGCACGGACGGTACTAACTATGGCTACACCTTC. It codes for CASSTDGTNYGYTF.

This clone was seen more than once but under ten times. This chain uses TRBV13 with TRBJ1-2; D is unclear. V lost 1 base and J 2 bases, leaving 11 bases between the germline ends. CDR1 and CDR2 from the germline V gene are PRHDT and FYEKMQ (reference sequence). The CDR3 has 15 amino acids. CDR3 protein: CASSLDPGANYGYTF. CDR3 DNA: TGTGCCAGCAGCTTAGATCCAGGAGCAAACTATGGCTACACCTTC.

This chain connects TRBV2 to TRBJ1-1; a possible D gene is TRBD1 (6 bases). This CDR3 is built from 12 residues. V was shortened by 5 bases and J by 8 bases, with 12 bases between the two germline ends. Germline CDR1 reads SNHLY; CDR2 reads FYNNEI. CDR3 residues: CASSYRAIEAFF. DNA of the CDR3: TGTGCCAGCAGTTACAGGGCAATCGAAGCTTTCTTT.

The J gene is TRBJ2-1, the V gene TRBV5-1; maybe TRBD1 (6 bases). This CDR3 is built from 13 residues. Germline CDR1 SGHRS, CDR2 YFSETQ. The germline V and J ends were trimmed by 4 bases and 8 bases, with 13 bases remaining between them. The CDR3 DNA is TGCGCCAGCAGCCAACAGGGTTCGGATGAGCAGTTCTTC. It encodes CASSQQGSDEQFF.

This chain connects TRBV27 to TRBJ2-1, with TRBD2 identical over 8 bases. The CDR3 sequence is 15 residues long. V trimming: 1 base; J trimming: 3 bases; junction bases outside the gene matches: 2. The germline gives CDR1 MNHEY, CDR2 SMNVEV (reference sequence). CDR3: CASSLLLADYNEQFF. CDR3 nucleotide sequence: TGTGCCAGCAGTTTATTACTAGCGGACTACAATGAGCAGTTCTTC.

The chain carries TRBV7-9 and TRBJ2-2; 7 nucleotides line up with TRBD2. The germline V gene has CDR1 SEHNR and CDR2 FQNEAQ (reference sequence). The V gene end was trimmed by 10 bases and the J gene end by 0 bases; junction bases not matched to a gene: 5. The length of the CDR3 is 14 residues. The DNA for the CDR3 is TGTGCCATCCAGCGGGGTTCGAACACCGGGGAGCTGTTTTTT. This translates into CAIQRGSNTGELFF.

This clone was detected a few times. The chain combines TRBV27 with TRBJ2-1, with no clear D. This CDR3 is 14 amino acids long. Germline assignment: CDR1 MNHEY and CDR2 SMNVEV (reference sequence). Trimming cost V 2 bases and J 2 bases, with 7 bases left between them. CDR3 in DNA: TGTGCCAGCAGTTTACGCTCGACCTACAATGAGCAGTTCTTC. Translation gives CASSLRSTYNEQFF.